Each of the 5 T cell receptor beta chains below was sequenced from the same sample in a study of post-analysis software for immune sequencing data. Findings and limits, study-wide: When patients were compared with controls, 4 or 5 TRBV segments were more frequent, TRBV5-6, TRBV5-1 and TRBV20-1 among them.

cDNA libraries of TCR beta carried unique molecular identifiers. TCRdb itself ran the PCR reads through MiXCR, one entry per CDR3 protein. The sample lists some 690,000 distinct CDR3 sequences, approximately 60% occurring once. Antigen specificity for these receptors is unknown. What was sequenced was blood. Receptor source: a girl aged 2 to 10 with multiple sclerosis.

This clonotype was counted only a few times. The J gene is TRBJ2-4, the V gene TRBV29-1; D may be TRBD2 (6 bases). The V gene lost 4 bases and the J gene lost 6 bases, with 13 bases spanning the gap. Germline V gene lookup returns CDR1 SQVTM and CDR2 ANQGSEA. This CDR3 region has 13 residues. CDR3 DNA: TGCAGCGTTGTGCCTAGCGTAGGAAACATTCAGTACTTC. Translation gives CSVVPSVGNIQYF.

V and J are TRBV6-6 and TRBJ2-2; 9 positions match TRBD1. V lost 7 bases to trimming and J lost 8 bases; unmatched junction nucleotides: 11. The V gene's germline CDR1 is MNHNY and CDR2 SVGAGI (reference sequence). The CDR3 sequence is 15 residues long. CDR3 bases: TGTGCCAGCACCCTTACAGGGGGCGTAGGGGGGGAGCTGTTTTTT. It encodes CASTLTGGVGGELFF.

This chain joins TRBV20-1 and TRBJ2-3; the match to TRBD2 covers 7 bases. The CDR3 loop spans 15 amino acids. Germline CDR1 reads DFQATT; CDR2 reads SNEGSKA (reference sequence). V was pared by 3 bases and J by 4 bases, with 10 bases of the junction left unmatched. CDR3 in amino acids: CSASIPSGPPDTQYF. For the CDR3, the DNA is TGCAGTGCTAGTATACCTAGCGGTCCCCCAGATACGCAGTATTTT.

This chain joins TRBV10-3 and TRBJ2-5; 15 bases map to TRBD2. Gene TRBJ2-7 matches the end of the DNA better, so the J call may be wrong. Looked up from germline, CDR1 is ENHRY and CDR2 is SYGVKD. CDR3 length equals 17 residues. CDR3 in DNA: TGTGCCATCGGGACTAGCGGGAGGCCCCCGGCCATCTACGAGCAGTACTTC. It translates to CAIGTSGRPPAIYEQYF.

The genes are TRBV25-1 and TRBJ1-2; TRBD1 agrees at 9 bases. Unmatched junction bases numbered 14, after V lost 3 bases and J lost 0 bases. From germline, CDR1 is MGHDK and CDR2 SYGVNS. The CDR3 extends over 19 amino acids. Here the CDR3 reads CASSDAYGTGLEPNYGYTF. CDR3 in DNA: TGTGCCAGCAGTGACGCCTACGGGACAGGGCTGGAACCTAACTATGGCTACACCTTC.